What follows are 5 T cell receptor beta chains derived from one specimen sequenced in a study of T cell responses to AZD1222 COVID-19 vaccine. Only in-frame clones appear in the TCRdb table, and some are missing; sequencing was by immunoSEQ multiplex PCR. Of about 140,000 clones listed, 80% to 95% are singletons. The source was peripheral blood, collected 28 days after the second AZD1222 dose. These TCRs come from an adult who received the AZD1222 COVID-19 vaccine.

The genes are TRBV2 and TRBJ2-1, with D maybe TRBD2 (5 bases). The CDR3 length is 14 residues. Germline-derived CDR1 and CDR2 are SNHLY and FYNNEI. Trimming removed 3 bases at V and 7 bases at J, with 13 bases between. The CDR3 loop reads CASSERVGRNEQFF. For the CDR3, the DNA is TGTGCCAGCAGTGAGAGGGTAGGTAGGAATGAGCAGTTCTTC. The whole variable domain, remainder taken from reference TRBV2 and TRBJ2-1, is EPEVTQTPSHQVTQMGQEVILRCVPISNHLYFYWYRQILGQKVEFLVSFYNNEISEKSEIFDDQFSVERPDGSNFTLKIRSTKLEDSAMYFCASSERVGRNEQFFGPGTRLTVL.

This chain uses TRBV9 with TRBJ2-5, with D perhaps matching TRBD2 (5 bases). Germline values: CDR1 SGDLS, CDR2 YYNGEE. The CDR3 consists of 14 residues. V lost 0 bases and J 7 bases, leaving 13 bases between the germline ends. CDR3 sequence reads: CASSVGEGFVTQYF. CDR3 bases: TGTGCCAGCAGCGTAGGCGAGGGATTCGTGACCCAGTACTTC.

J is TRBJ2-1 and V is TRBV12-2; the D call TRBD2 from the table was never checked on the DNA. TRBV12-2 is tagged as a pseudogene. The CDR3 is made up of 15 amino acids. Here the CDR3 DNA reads TGTGCAACGGACACCGGGACTTTAAACTACAATGAGCAGTTCTTC. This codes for CATDTGTLNYNEQFF.

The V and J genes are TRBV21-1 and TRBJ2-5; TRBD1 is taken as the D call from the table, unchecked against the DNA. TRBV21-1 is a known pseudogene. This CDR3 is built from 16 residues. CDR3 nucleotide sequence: TGTGCCAGCAGCTGTAATGCTGGGGGCGGGTGCGAGACCCAGTACTTC. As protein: CASSCNAGGGCETQYF.

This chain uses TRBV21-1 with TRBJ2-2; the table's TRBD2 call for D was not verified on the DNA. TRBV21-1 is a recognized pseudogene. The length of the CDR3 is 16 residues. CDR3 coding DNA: TGTGCCAGCAGTGTTAGACTAGCGGCGAACACCGGGGAGCTGTTTTTT. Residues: CASSVRLAANTGELFF.